Below, 2 T cell receptor beta chains from the same sample are listed, as sequenced in a study of CD8+ T cells in alopecia areata. The treatment here: oral pan-JAK inhibitor, 5-10 mg twice daily. RNA was extracted and reverse transcribed into cDNA as the sequencing template. Produced via immunoSEQ multiplex PCR; TCRdb's table is partial and in-frame only. The data show some 180,000 clones, approximately 55% seen once. This specimen was CD8+ T cells sorted from blood, taken at week 24, from a patient treated with tofacitinib. The receptors originated from a human donor with alopecia areata.

The chain combines TRBV6-4 with TRBJ2-3, with D perhaps TRBD1 (5 bases). Germline CDR1 and CDR2: MRHNA and SNTAGT. CDR3 length: 15 residues. V dropped 8 bases and J dropped 1 base, with 16 bases sitting between them. The CDR3 sequence is CASSIEGAGTDTQYF. CDR3 DNA: TGTGCCAGCTCTATCGAAGGGGCGGGCACAGATACGCAGTATTTT.

The rearrangement joins TRBV4-1 to TRBJ2-3, with 10 bases matching TRBD2. The germline V gene encodes CDR1 MGHRA and CDR2 YSYEKL. The CDR3 is made up of 17 amino acids. J lost 3 bases, V lost 0 bases, and 6 bases had no gene match. CDR3 sequence reads: CASSQDFLAGATDTQYF. In DNA, the CDR3 is TGCGCCAGCAGCCAAGATTTTCTAGCGGGGGCTACAGATACGCAGTATTTT.